The 14 T cell receptor beta chains below come from one sample, sequenced in a study of CD8 T cells in Susac syndrome. It was with random hexamers that about 0.45 to 1 ug RNA was reverse transcribed. Each CDR3 protein gets one entry after TCRdb re-called the immunoSEQ multiplex PCR reads with MiXCR. The table shows roughly 120,000 distinct CDR3 sequences, with approximately 94% occurring only once. The sample comprised CD4+ T cells from PBMCs. All receptors derive from a human donor with multiple sclerosis.

The CDR3: CASSPPNRHFANTGELFF. CDR3 coding DNA: TGTGCCAGCTCACCACCGAATAGGCATTTCGCGAACACCGGGGAGCTGTTTTTT. The rearrangement links TRBV18 to TRBJ2-2; D is uncertain. This CDR3 spans 18 amino acids. The germline V and J ends were trimmed by 0 bases and 0 bases, with 14 bases remaining between them. Germline loops: CDR1 KGHSH, CDR2 LQKENI.

This chain uses TRBV9 with TRBJ2-3; D uncertain. The CDR3 loop spans 13 amino acids. Trimming cost V 2 bases and J 4 bases, with 8 bases left between them. Per germline, CDR1 SGDLS and CDR2 YYNGEE. CDR3 DNA sequence: TGTGCCAGCAGCGTGGTCCCCGCAGATACGCAGTATTTT. Amino acids: CASSVVPADTQYF.

The J gene is TRBJ2-1, the V gene TRBV9; 12 bases line up with TRBD2. This CDR3 contains 16 residues. J was trimmed by 7 bases and V by 0 bases; bases with no gene match: 5. CDR1 and CDR2 from the germline V gene are SGDLS and YYNGEE. As DNA, the CDR3 is TGTGCCAGCAGCGTAGGTCCTAGCGGGGGGGCTAATGAGCAGTTCTTC. This sequence encodes CASSVGPSGGANEQFF.

This chain joins TRBV6-6 and TRBJ1-2; weak D call: TRBD1 (6 bases). The germline V and J ends were trimmed by 2 bases and 4 bases, with 14 bases remaining between them. CDR1 MNHNY and CDR2 SVGAGI come from the germline V gene (reference sequence). The CDR3 contains 15 residues. This CDR3 is CASSYPGEGGYGYTF. The DNA of the CDR3 is TGTGCCAGCAGTTACCCAGGCGAGGGGGGCTATGGCTACACCTTC.

This clonotype appeared a few times. In DNA, the CDR3 is TGCAGCGCCTCCAGGGGGGGCTACGAGCAGTACTTC. This encodes CSASRGGYEQYF. The rearrangement links TRBV29-1 to TRBJ2-7; D possibly uses TRBD1 or TRBD2 (7 bases each). CDR3 length equals 12 residues. Per the germline V gene, CDR1 is SQVTM and CDR2 is ANQGSEA. Trimming took 7 bases from V and 3 from J, leaving 13 bases between them.

The V gene is TRBV6-5, the J gene TRBJ1-5; 7 nucleotides line up with TRBD1. Germline V gene data show CDR1 as MNHEY and CDR2 as SVGAGI. The CDR3 loop spans 13 amino acids. The V and J ends lost 8 bases and 5 bases, in that order; junction bases with no gene match: 6. The CDR3: CASRTGFDQPQHF. CDR3 sequence (DNA): TGTGCCAGCCGGACAGGTTTCGATCAGCCCCAGCATTTT.

The chain links TRBV5-5 to TRBJ2-7, with 7 bases lining up with TRBD1. CDR3 size: 13 residues. V lost 4 bases and J lost 4; bases outside the gene matches: 5. Germline CDR1 is SGHKS and CDR2 is YYEKEE (reference sequence). In nucleotides, the CDR3 is TGTGCCAGCAGCAGGCCGGGACAGTACGAGCAGTACTTC. Protein product: CASSRPGQYEQYF.

The chain employs TRBV27 and TRBJ1-1; D not resolved. Between the trimmed V and J ends, which lost 3 bases and 8 bases, there was a span of 10 bases. From germline, CDR1 is MNHEY and CDR2 SMNVEV (reference sequence). This CDR3 spans 12 amino acids. CDR3 sequence: CASSFPGEEAFF. The CDR3 bases are TGTGCCAGCAGTTTTCCTGGGGAGGAAGCTTTCTTT.

This clonotype was seen a few times. The chain joins TRBV5-1 to TRBJ1-1; 8 positions agree with TRBD1. This CDR3 contains 17 residues. The germline gives CDR1 SGHRS, CDR2 YFSETQ. Unmatched junction bases numbered 14, after V lost 3 bases and J lost 4 bases. CDR3 sequence reads: CASSSLPGTGLGTEAFF. The CDR3 DNA reads as TGCGCCAGCAGCTCCCTCCCCGGGACAGGTCTTGGCACTGAAGCTTTCTTT.

CDR3 loop: CSARGDRGETQYF. In nucleotides, the CDR3 is TGCAGTGCTAGAGGGGACAGGGGAGAGACCCAGTACTTC. The rearrangement joins TRBV20-1 to TRBJ2-5; 10 bases agree with TRBD1. Trimming cost V 1 base and J 4 bases; bases outside gene matches: 0. CDR1 and CDR2 from the germline V gene are DFQATT and SNEGSKA (reference sequence). This CDR3 spans 13 amino acids.

The chain is built from TRBV4-2 and TRBJ2-1, with no clear D. The CDR3 totals 13 residues. Trimming removed 5 bases from V and 5 bases from J, with 10 bases in between. Germline lookup yields CDR1 LGHNA and CDR2 YNFKEQ. CDR3 amino acids: CASSSEADNEQFF. CDR3 nucleotide sequence: TGTGCCAGCAGCAGCGAGGCGGACAATGAGCAGTTCTTC.

This chain connects TRBV18 to TRBJ2-3; tentative D call: TRBD2 (7 bases). The CDR3 totals 16 residues. V lost 0 bases, J lost 1 base, and 11 bases lay in between. Germline V lookup: CDR1 KGHSH, CDR2 LQKENI. CDR3 nucleotide sequence: TGTGCCAGCTCACCACCAGGGGGGGCCCGCACAGATACGCAGTATTTT. Protein: CASSPPGGARTDTQYF.

The chain is built from TRBV20-1 and TRBJ1-1, with D hard to call. V was clipped by 1 base and J by 1 base, with 13 bases between them. The CDR3 contains 15 residues. Germline CDR1 DFQATT, CDR2 SNEGSKA (reference sequence). CDR3: CSARVQSLGNTEAFF. Written as DNA, the CDR3 is TGCAGTGCTAGAGTGCAGTCGTTGGGGAACACTGAAGCTTTCTTT.

This clonotype was counted once. Here the CDR3 reads CASSFHGSTNYGYTF. Here the CDR3 DNA reads TGTGCCAGCAGTTTTCACGGATCCACTAACTATGGCTACACCTTC. The V and J genes are TRBV27 and TRBJ1-2; D is unclear. Germline V gene sequence: CDR1 MNHEY, CDR2 SMNVEV (reference sequence). The CDR3 consists of 15 residues. V gave up 3 bases and J gave up 0 bases, with 11 bases separating them.